The next 13 T cell receptor beta chains were all read from a single sample in a study of CXCR3-negative and CXCR3-positive naive CD8 T cells. The TRB libraries of cDNA were built by UMI-labeled 5' RACE. TCRdb re-called the 5' RACE reads and gives one entry per CDR3 protein, without DNA. The repertoire shows tens of thousands of distinct CDR3 sequences; the top ten hold about 14%. The sequenced material came from memory CD8+ T cells from blood. Receptor source: a human donor in good health. Some clones in this sample may be carry-over from other donors' samples.

The chain links TRBV28 to TRBJ2-1; the D call of TRBD1 rests on TCRdb alone, since no DNA is present to check it. The CDR3 length is 14 residues. CDR1 and CDR2 from the germline V gene are MDHEN and SYDVKM. The chain's CDR3 is CASSLRGTYNEQFF.

The chain has TRBV5-1 and TRBJ2-2. Looked up from germline, CDR1 is SGHRS and CDR2 is YFSETQ. The CDR3 runs 14 residues. CDR3 amino acids: CASSLEQNTGELFF.

The gene calls are TRBV20-1 and TRBJ2-7; TCRdb's D gene call, TRBD1, goes unchecked for lack of DNA. The CDR3 extends over 13 amino acids. Germline CDR1 is DFQATT and CDR2 is SNEGSKA (reference sequence). CDR3 sequence reads: CSAPTGDNYEQYF.

The chain links TRBV6-2 or TRBV6-3 to TRBJ2-2. CDR3 length: 14 residues. CDR1 MNHEY and CDR2 SVGEGT come from the germline V gene. CDR3 residues: CASRDGTDTGELFF.

The chain links TRBV28 to TRBJ2-1. Per the germline V gene, CDR1 is MDHEN and CDR2 is SYDVKM. The CDR3 runs to 13 residues. CDR3 residues: CASSETLQNEQFF.

The V gene is TRBV7-6, the J gene TRBJ1-4; TCRdb designates TRBD1, a call that cannot be tested without DNA. The CDR3 consists of 13 residues. Germline-derived CDR1 and CDR2 are SGHVS and FNYEAQ. CDR3 region: CASGGGTNEKLFF.

J is TRBJ2-2 and V is TRBV29-1; lacking DNA, the TRBD1 call made by TCRdb goes unchecked. The CDR3 length is 17 residues. Germline V lookup: CDR1 SQVTM, CDR2 ANQGSEA. This CDR3 reads CSVEVDGTGANTGELFF.

The chain joins TRBV6-1 to TRBJ1-5; the TRBD1 assignment by TCRdb is unverifiable without DNA. The CDR3 totals 15 residues. The germline CDR1 and CDR2 sequences are MNHNS and SASEGT. The chain's CDR3 is CASSEAGGANQPQHF.

The chain combines TRBV2 with TRBJ2-2; the TCRdb D gene call, TRBD2, has no DNA to confirm it. This CDR3 contains 18 residues. CDR1 is SNHLY and CDR2 is FYNNEI in the germline V gene. The CDR3 loop is CASSDRVSGGLNTGELFF.

The chain is built from TRBV6-2 or TRBV6-3 and TRBJ2-5; TCRdb lists TRBD2, though no DNA is available to test this call. Germline CDR1 MNHEY, CDR2 SVGEGT. The CDR3 loop spans 16 amino acids. The chain's CDR3 is CASSYSMRLEVETQYF.

The CDR3 region is CASTPGAIGGDERYF. The V gene is TRBV6-5, the J gene TRBJ2-7; the TCRdb call, TRBD1, lacks DNA for checking. The CDR3 length is 15 residues. From germline, CDR1 is MNHEY and CDR2 SVGAGI.

The CDR3 region is CATSRDKGPNQPQHF. This chain connects TRBV15 to TRBJ1-5. This CDR3 is built from 15 residues. Germline loops: CDR1 LNHNV, CDR2 YYDKDF (reference sequence).

This chain connects TRBV5-1 to TRBJ2-2; as DNA is missing, the TRBD2 call by TCRdb cannot be tested. Germline V lookup: CDR1 SGHRS, CDR2 YFSETQ. CDR3 length: 14 residues. The CDR3: CATSRVENTGELFF.